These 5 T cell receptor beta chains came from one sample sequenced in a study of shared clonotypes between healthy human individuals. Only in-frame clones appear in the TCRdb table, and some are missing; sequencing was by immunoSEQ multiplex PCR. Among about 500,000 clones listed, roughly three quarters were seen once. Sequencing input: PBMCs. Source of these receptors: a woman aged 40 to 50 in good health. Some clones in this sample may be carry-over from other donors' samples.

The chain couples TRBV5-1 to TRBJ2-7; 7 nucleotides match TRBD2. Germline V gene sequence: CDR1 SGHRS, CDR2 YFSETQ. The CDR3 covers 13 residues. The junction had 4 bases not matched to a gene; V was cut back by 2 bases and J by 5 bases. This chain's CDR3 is CASSLSAGDEQYF. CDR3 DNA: TGCGCCAGCAGCTTATCTGCGGGAGACGAGCAGTACTTC.

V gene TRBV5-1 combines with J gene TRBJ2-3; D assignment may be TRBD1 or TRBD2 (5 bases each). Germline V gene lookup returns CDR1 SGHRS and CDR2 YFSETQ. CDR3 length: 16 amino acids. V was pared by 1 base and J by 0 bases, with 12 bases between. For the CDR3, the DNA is TGCGCCAGCAGCTTGCTTGGGGGAGTAAGCACAGATACGCAGTATTTT. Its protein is CASSLLGGVSTDTQYF. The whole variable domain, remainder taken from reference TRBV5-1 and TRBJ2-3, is KAGVTQTPRYLIKTRGQQVTLSCSPISGHRSVSWYQQTPGQGLQFLFEYFSETQRNKGNFPGRFSGRQFSNSRSEMNVSTLELGDSALYLCASSLLGGVSTDTQYFGPGTRLTVL.

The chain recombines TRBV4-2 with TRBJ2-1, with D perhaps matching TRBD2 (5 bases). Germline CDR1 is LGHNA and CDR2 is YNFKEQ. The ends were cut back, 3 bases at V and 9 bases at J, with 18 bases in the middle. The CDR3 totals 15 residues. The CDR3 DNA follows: TGTGCCAGCAGCCATCCCGAGCTACTAGACGGTGAGCAGTTCTTC. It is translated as CASSHPELLDGEQFF.

CDR3 in amino acids: CASSGGQGRGNTIYF. The CDR3, as DNA: TGTGCCAGCAGTGGGGGACAGGGGCGAGGAAACACCATATATTTT. The V gene is TRBV2, the J gene TRBJ1-3, with 10 bases lining up with TRBD1. Per germline, CDR1 SNHLY and CDR2 FYNNEI. The CDR3 totals 15 residues. J was trimmed by 4 bases and V by 4 bases; bases with no gene match: 4.

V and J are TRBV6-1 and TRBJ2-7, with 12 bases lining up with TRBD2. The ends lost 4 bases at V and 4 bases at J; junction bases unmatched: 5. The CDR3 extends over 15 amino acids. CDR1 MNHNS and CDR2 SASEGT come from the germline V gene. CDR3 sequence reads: CASSGLAGGAYEQYF. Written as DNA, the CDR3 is TGTGCCAGCAGTGGTCTAGCGGGAGGGGCATACGAGCAGTACTTC.